These 3 T cell receptor beta chains were sequenced from one sample in a study of cytotoxic CD8 clonotypes in ibrutinib-treated CLL. This table comes from immunoSEQ multiplex PCR, and its TCRdb copy is limited to in-frame clones, with some not included. The data hold tens of thousands of clones, with roughly 77% observed a single time. The sample consisted of PBMCs, taken after 12 months of ibrutinib treatment. The source of these receptors is a human donor with chronic lymphocytic leukemia.

The gene calls are TRBV18 and TRBJ1-4; TRBD1 aligns across 8 bases. The CDR3 contains 14 residues. Losses at the gene ends were 3 bases for V and 7 bases for J; bases not matched to a gene: 4. Germline lookup yields CDR1 KGHSH and CDR2 LQKENI. The CDR3, as DNA: TGTGCCAGCTCACCTCAGGGGGCGGGTGAAAAACTGTTTTTT. As protein: CASSPQGAGEKLFF. Based on the CDR3 plus reference TRBV18 and TRBJ1-4, the full variable domain is NAGVMQNPRHLVRRRGQEARLRCSPMKGHSHVYWYRQLPEEGLKFMVYLQKENIIDESGMPKERFSAEFPKEGPSILRIQQVVRGDSAAYFCASSPQGAGEKLFFGSGTQLSVL.

This clone occurred a few times. J is TRBJ2-3 and V is TRBV7-3, with no clear D. The V gene's germline CDR1 is SGHTA and CDR2 FQGTGA. This CDR3 has 14 residues. Trimming left V 2 bases short and J 0 bases short, with 6 bases between. The CDR3 sequence is CASSLQASTDTQYF. The CDR3 coding sequence is TGTGCCAGCAGCTTACAAGCTAGCACAGATACGCAGTATTTT.

The rearrangement links TRBV11-3 to TRBJ2-5; 9 bases are shared with TRBD1. Germline-derived CDR1 and CDR2 are SGHNT and YENEEA. This CDR3 has 14 amino acids. V lost 0 bases and J lost 4; bases outside the gene matches: 0. CDR3 sequence reads: CASSLEDRGETQYF. CDR3 in DNA: TGTGCCAGCAGCTTAGAGGACAGGGGAGAGACCCAGTACTTC.